These 27 T cell receptor beta chains were sequenced from one sample in a study of T cell changes during pregnancy in multiple sclerosis. The table came from immunoSEQ multiplex PCR; TCRdb's copy has only in-frame clones and leaves some out. The sample includes 50,000 to 60,000 clones, under 95% of them seen just once. The material sequenced was peripheral blood, taken after pregnancy. The receptors here all came from a female donor in good health, enrolled as a control in a pregnancy study.

J is TRBJ1-4 and V is TRBV11-2; no definite D call. This CDR3 contains 15 residues. CDR1 is SGHAT, CDR2 FQNNGV, per germline. V lost 1 base and J 4 bases, leaving 10 bases between the germline ends. The CDR3 DNA reads TGTGCCAGCAGCTTAGGAGGCCAGAGTAATGAAAAACTGTTTTTT. This gives the protein CASSLGGQSNEKLFF.

V usage is TRBV10-3 and J usage is TRBJ2-3, with TRBD2 matching over 8 bases. The CDR3 totals 15 residues. The V and J ends lost 2 bases and 5 bases, in that order; junction bases with no gene match: 6. The germline CDR1 and CDR2 sequences are ENHRY and SYGVKD. The CDR3: CAISEGTSGIDTQYF. The CDR3 DNA follows: TGTGCCATCAGTGAGGGTACTAGCGGAATAGATACGCAGTATTTT.

The chain is built from TRBV9 and TRBJ2-7; TRBD1 matches at 8 bases. The CDR3 is made up of 15 amino acids. Trimming removed 3 bases from V and 3 bases from J; junction bases left unmatched: 8. Germline-derived CDR1 and CDR2 are SGDLS and YYNGEE. CDR3 bases: TGTGCCAGCAGCGACACAGGGGGATTAATCTACGAGCAGTACTTC. Translated, it gives CASSDTGGLIYEQYF. Based on the CDR3 plus reference TRBV9 and TRBJ2-7, the full variable domain is DSGVTQTPKHLITATGQRVTLRCSPRSGDLSVYWYQQSLDQGLQFLIQYYNGEERAKGNILERFSAQQFPDLHSELNLSSLELGDSALYFCASSDTGGLIYEQYFGPGTRLTVT.

The chain carries TRBV19 and TRBJ2-5; 8 bases line up with TRBD2. In germline, CDR1 is LNHDA, CDR2 SQIVND (reference sequence). The CDR3 extends over 15 amino acids. V was pared by 3 bases and J by 2 bases, with 5 bases of the junction left unmatched. The CDR3 coding sequence is TGTGCCAGTAGTATGGTAGCGGGACGACAAGAGACCCAGTACTTC. As protein: CASSMVAGRQETQYF.

The CDR3 sequence is CASSEVIGEGNYGYTF. DNA of the CDR3: TGTGCCAGCAGTGAGGTCATCGGGGAGGGAAACTATGGCTACACCTTC. The rearrangement links TRBV6-1 to TRBJ1-2; D is uncertain. This CDR3 spans 16 amino acids. Germline-derived CDR1 and CDR2 are MNHNS and SASEGT. V lost 3 bases and J lost 2, with 16 bases in between.

The rearrangement uses TRBV2 and TRBJ1-5; no reliable D call. Trimming removed 7 bases at V and 2 bases at J, with 18 bases between. Germline CDR1 SNHLY, CDR2 FYNNEI. The CDR3 length is 16 residues. The CDR3 loop is CASNGEGRAGNQPQHF. CDR3 nucleotides: TGTGCCAGCAACGGTGAAGGGAGGGCCGGCAATCAGCCCCAGCATTTT.

This chain joins TRBV7-2 and TRBJ1-6; D is unresolved. V dropped 0 bases and J dropped 13 bases, with 10 bases sitting between them. The CDR3 sequence is 13 residues long. Germline V gives CDR1 SGHTA, CDR2 FQGNSA. CDR3 DNA: TGTGCCAGCAGCTTAGCGCGGAGCGCCCCCCTCCACTTT. Translating it yields CASSLARSAPLHF.

This clone was picked up one time. The V gene is TRBV7-3, the J gene TRBJ2-6; 8 positions agree with TRBD2. CDR1 is SGHTA, CDR2 FQGTGA, per germline. V dropped 5 bases and J dropped 4; count of bases not matched to a gene: 7. The CDR3 covers 16 residues. The CDR3 sequence: CASSRSGGSGANVLTF. CDR3 nucleotide sequence: TGTGCCAGCAGCCGGAGCGGGGGCTCGGGGGCCAACGTCCTGACTTTC.

The gene calls are TRBV7-3 and TRBJ2-7, with a possible D match to TRBD2 (5 bases). This CDR3 comprises 15 residues. Germline V gene data show CDR1 as SGHTA and CDR2 as FQGTGA. The ends were cut back, 5 bases at V and 0 bases at J, with 14 bases in the middle. In nucleotides, the CDR3 is TGTGCCAGCAGCGTTGGACTTCTGAGCTCCTACGAGCAGTACTTC. Protein: CASSVGLLSSYEQYF.

V gene TRBV11-3 combines with J gene TRBJ2-5, with 7 nucleotides matching TRBD1. The CDR3 runs 16 residues. Trimming at V came to 0 bases and at J to 5 bases, leaving 9 bases not matched to a gene. The germline V gene encodes CDR1 SGHNT and CDR2 YENEEA. CDR3 protein: CASSLDRTGRMETQYF. Written as DNA, the CDR3 is TGTGCCAGCAGCTTAGATAGGACAGGTCGTATGGAGACCCAGTACTTC.

The chain joins TRBV5-1 to TRBJ1-1, with 8 bases identical to TRBD1. CDR3 length equals 14 residues. Unmatched junction bases numbered 4, after V lost 1 base and J lost 5 bases. Germline lookup yields CDR1 SGHRS and CDR2 YFSETQ. CDR3 DNA sequence: TGCGCCAGCAGCTTGCAGGGGGCGGTGACTGAAGCTTTCTTT. It specifies CASSLQGAVTEAFF.

This clone was picked up a small number of times. This chain links TRBV9 with TRBJ2-7, with TRBD2 matching over 11 bases. The length of the CDR3 is 17 residues. V was clipped by 4 bases and J by 0 bases; unmatched bases: 9. Looked up from germline, CDR1 is SGDLS and CDR2 is YYNGEE. Here the CDR3 reads CASSPGTSGYTSYEQYF. CDR3 nucleotides: TGTGCCAGCAGCCCCGGGACTAGCGGTTACACCTCCTACGAGCAGTACTTC.

V and J are TRBV6-5 and TRBJ1-2; D unclear. V lost 4 bases to trimming and J lost 8 bases, with 14 bases between them. The CDR3 is 13 amino acids. Germline-derived CDR1 and CDR2 are MNHEY and SVGAGI. The CDR3 nucleotides read TGTGCCAGCAGTTCTGACTCGGGGATAGGCTACACCTTC. It specifies CASSSDSGIGYTF.

The chain carries TRBV2 and TRBJ2-5, with 15 bases matching TRBD2. Trimming cost V 4 bases and J 5 bases; bases outside gene matches: 5. The CDR3 spans 16 residues. Looked up from germline, CDR1 is SNHLY and CDR2 is FYNNEI. The CDR3 reads CASSAGLAGGLETQYF. In nucleotides, the CDR3 is TGTGCCAGCAGTGCCGGACTAGCGGGGGGGCTCGAGACCCAGTACTTC.

The rearrangement joins TRBV20-1 to TRBJ2-3; no firm D call. The CDR3 consists of 10 residues. Germline CDR1 DFQATT, CDR2 SNEGSKA (reference sequence). V lost 3 bases and J 7 bases, leaving 5 bases between the germline ends. In DNA form, the CDR3 reads TGCAGTGCTAGCAGTCATACGCAGTATTTT. It encodes CSASSHTQYF.

The V call is TRBV6-1, the J call TRBJ2-5; D remains unclear. The CDR3 runs 10 residues. The V end was cut by 7 bases, the J end by 4 bases, with 4 bases between. In germline, CDR1 is MNHNS, CDR2 SASEGT. The CDR3 sequence is CASTLETQYF. The CDR3 coding sequence is TGTGCCAGCACCCTAGAGACCCAGTACTTC.

V is TRBV2 and J is TRBJ1-1, with D possibly TRBD1 on 5 matching bases. This CDR3 spans 13 amino acids. In germline, CDR1 is SNHLY, CDR2 FYNNEI. V shed 7 bases and J shed 3 bases, with 12 bases lying between them. The CDR3 region has the DNA TGTGCCAGCACAACGACAGAGGACACTGAAGCTTTCTTT. Residues: CASTTTEDTEAFF.

The V gene is TRBV18, the J gene TRBJ2-7, with TRBD1 matching 9 bases. J was trimmed by 0 bases and V by 6 bases; bases with no gene match: 6. The CDR3 is made up of 15 amino acids. CDR1 is KGHSH and CDR2 is LQKENI in the germline V gene. The CDR3 DNA reads as TGTGCCAGCTCGCTTCGACAGGGGGGCTCCTACGAGCAGTACTTC. Translated, it gives CASSLRQGGSYEQYF.

The chain links TRBV15 to TRBJ2-7, with TRBD2 matching 10 bases. V lost 1 base and J lost 3; bases outside the gene matches: 3. The CDR3 extends over 15 amino acids. Germline V gene lookup returns CDR1 LNHNV and CDR2 YYDKDF (reference sequence). This CDR3 reads CATSRGTSGDYEQYF. CDR3 in DNA: TGTGCCACCAGCAGAGGGACTAGCGGAGACTACGAGCAGTACTTC.

This chain uses TRBV30 with TRBJ2-3; D not resolved. Per germline, CDR1 GTSNPN and CDR2 SVGIG (reference sequence). Between the trimmed V and J ends, which lost 3 bases and 0 bases, there was a span of 7 bases. The CDR3 runs 13 residues. The CDR3 region is CAWSAHSTDTQYF. The DNA for the CDR3 is TGTGCCTGGAGCGCACACAGCACAGATACGCAGTATTTT.

The chain has TRBV7-9 and TRBJ2-3; 7 nucleotides align to TRBD1. With 5 bases clipped from V and 2 bases from J, the junction kept 4 bases outside the gene matches. Per the germline V gene, CDR1 is SEHNR and CDR2 is FQNEAQ (reference sequence). There are 14 residues in the CDR3. DNA of the CDR3: TGTGCCAGCAGCCCTGGGACAGCCACAGATACGCAGTATTTT. Protein product: CASSPGTATDTQYF. The whole variable domain, remainder taken from reference TRBV7-9 and TRBJ2-3, is DTGVSQNPRHKITKRGQNVTFRCDPISEHNRLYWYRQTLGQGPEFLTYFQNEAQLEKSRLLSDRFSAERPKGSFSTLEIQRTEQGDSAMYLCASSPGTATDTQYFGPGTRLTVL.

V is TRBV4-1 and J is TRBJ2-2; possible D gene TRBD2, 7 bases. The V gene's germline CDR1 is MGHRA and CDR2 YSYEKL. Trimming removed 0 bases at V and 2 bases at J, with 10 bases between. The CDR3 sequence is 16 residues long. In DNA form, the CDR3 reads TGCGCCAGCAGCCAAGAGGGGGGGGCCAACACCGGGGAGCTGTTTTTT. This codes for CASSQEGGANTGELFF.

This clone came up a few times. This chain joins TRBV19 and TRBJ2-7; possibly TRBD2 for D (6 bases). The V end was cut by 5 bases, the J end by 2 bases, with 13 bases between. Germline assignment: CDR1 LNHDA and CDR2 SQIVND (reference sequence). The CDR3 has 14 residues. CDR3 sequence: CASSLSGFPYEQYF. The CDR3 DNA is TGTGCCAGTAGTCTTAGCGGTTTCCCCTACGAGCAGTACTTC.

The CDR3 here is CASSQGGISKTYEQYF. The CDR3 nucleotides are TGCGCCAGCAGCCAGGGGGGGATCTCCAAAACTTACGAGCAGTACTTC. The V gene is TRBV4-1, the J gene TRBJ2-7; TRBD2 agrees at 7 bases. After removal of 3 bases from V and 4 bases from J, the junction contained 12 bases not matched to a gene. Germline CDR1 MGHRA, CDR2 YSYEKL. CDR3 length: 16 residues.

The chain combines TRBV19 with TRBJ2-3; 11 bases map to TRBD1. The CDR3 length is 16 residues. The V gene end was trimmed by 3 bases and the J gene end by 8 bases; junction bases not matched to a gene: 10. Looked up from germline, CDR1 is LNHDA and CDR2 is SQIVND (reference sequence). CDR3 protein: CASSMYGTGGRVTQYF. In DNA, the CDR3 is TGTGCCAGTAGTATGTACGGGACAGGGGGTCGGGTTACGCAGTATTTT.

The CDR3 loop reads CASSQGMVIGEETQYF. CDR3 in DNA: TGTGCCAGCAGCCAAGGCATGGTTATAGGGGAAGAGACCCAGTACTTC. The V gene is TRBV4-2, the J gene TRBJ2-5, with D tentatively TRBD1 (5 bases). The ends were cut back, 1 base at V and 3 bases at J, with 15 bases in the middle. In germline, CDR1 is LGHNA, CDR2 YNFKEQ. CDR3 size: 16 residues.

This rearrangement joins TRBV7-9 to TRBJ2-3, with 14 nucleotides matching TRBD2. Trimming cost V 3 bases and J 3 bases; bases outside gene matches: 5. The CDR3 runs 17 residues. In germline, CDR1 is SEHNR, CDR2 FQNEAQ (reference sequence). In DNA form, the CDR3 reads TGTGCCAGCAGCTTCTCGACTAGCGGGGGGGCGACAGATACGCAGTATTTT. Translation: CASSFSTSGGATDTQYF. Looking up the rest from reference TRBV7-9 and TRBJ2-3 gives the full variable domain: DTGVSQNPRHKITKRGQNVTFRCDPISEHNRLYWYRQTLGQGPEFLTYFQNEAQLEKSRLLSDRFSAERPKGSFSTLEIQRTEQGDSAMYLCASSFSTSGGATDTQYFGPGTRLTVL.